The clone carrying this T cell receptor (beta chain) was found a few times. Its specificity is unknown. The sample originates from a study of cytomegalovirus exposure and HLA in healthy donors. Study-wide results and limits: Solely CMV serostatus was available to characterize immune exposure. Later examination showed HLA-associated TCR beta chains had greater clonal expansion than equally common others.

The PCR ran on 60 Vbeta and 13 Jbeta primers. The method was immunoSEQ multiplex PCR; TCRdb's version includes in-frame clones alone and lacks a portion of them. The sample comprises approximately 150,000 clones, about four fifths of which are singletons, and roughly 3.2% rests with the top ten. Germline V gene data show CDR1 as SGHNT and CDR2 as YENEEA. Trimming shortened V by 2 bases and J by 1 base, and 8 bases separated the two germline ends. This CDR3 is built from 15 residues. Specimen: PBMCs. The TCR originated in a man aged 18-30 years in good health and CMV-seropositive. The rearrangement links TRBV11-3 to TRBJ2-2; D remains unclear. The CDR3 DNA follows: TGTGCCAGCAGCTTAAATTCTATGAACACCGGGGAGCTGTTTTTT. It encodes CASSLNSMNTGELFF.